This is a list of T cell receptor beta chains from one sample in a study of cytomegalovirus exposure and HLA in healthy donors. The method was immunoSEQ multiplex PCR; TCRdb's version includes in-frame clones alone and lacks a portion of them. This sample has about 160,000 clones, with around 85% found just once. Sequencing was carried out using PBMCs. The receptors originated from a woman aged 30 to 39 in good health and CMV-seronegative. Each CDR3 is given with its conserved first and last residue. Fields, in order: clone size, J gene, V gene, D gene, CDR3 protein, CDR3 DNA. The D gene is left open where the match is weak. A clone size is listed for some rows: how often the clone was seen (once, few, many), or a class if it is expanded.

clone size: NA
J gene: TRBJ2-1
V gene: TRBV5-1
D gene: TRBD2
CDR3 protein: CASSLEASGYYNEQFF
CDR3 DNA: TGCGCCAGCAGCTTGGAGGCTAGCGGCTACTACAATGAGCAGTTCTTC

clone size: NA
J gene: TRBJ2-1
V gene: TRBV7-9
D gene: TRBD2
CDR3 protein: CASSLELAGGPTEQFF
CDR3 DNA: TGTGCCAGCAGCTTAGAGCTAGCGGGGGGGCCTACTGAGCAGTTCTTC

clone size: NA
J gene: TRBJ2-1
V gene: TRBV19
D gene: TRBD1
CDR3 protein: CASMGTGFNNEQFF
CDR3 DNA: TGTGCCAGTATGGGGACAGGATTTAACAATGAGCAGTTCTTC

clone size: few
J gene: TRBJ2-2
V gene: TRBV6-5
D gene: NA
CDR3 protein: CASASMNTGELFF
CDR3 DNA: TGTGCCAGCGCGTCGATGAACACCGGGGAGCTGTTTTTT

clone size: NA
J gene: TRBJ2-7
V gene: TRBV7-9
D gene: TRBD2
CDR3 protein: CASSLSGGLEQYF
CDR3 DNA: TGTGCCAGCAGTTTGAGCGGGGGGCTCGAGCAGTACTTC

clone size: NA
J gene: TRBJ2-5
V gene: TRBV7-9
D gene: TRBD1
CDR3 protein: CASSLRGHETQYF
CDR3 DNA: TGTGCCAGCAGCTTAAGGGGGCACGAGACCCAGTACTTC

clone size: NA
J gene: TRBJ1-2
V gene: TRBV19
D gene: TRBD1
CDR3 protein: CASSDGTGPINYGYTF
CDR3 DNA: TGTGCCAGCAGCGACGGGACAGGCCCTATAAACTATGGCTACACCTTC

clone size: once
J gene: TRBJ1-1
V gene: TRBV10-1
D gene: TRBD1
CDR3 protein: CASSTGAVRGTEAFF
CDR3 DNA: TGCGCCAGCTCTACAGGGGCGGTAAGAGGCACTGAAGCTTTCTTT

clone size: NA
J gene: TRBJ2-7
V gene: TRBV7-3
D gene: NA
CDR3 protein: CASSLETVGIYEQYF
CDR3 DNA: TGTGCCAGCAGCTTAGAGACAGTCGGTATCTACGAGCAGTACTTC

clone size: NA
J gene: TRBJ1-4
V gene: TRBV7-6
D gene: NA
CDR3 protein: CASSSAGTNEKLFF
CDR3 DNA: TGTGCCAGCAGCTCCGCAGGGACTAATGAAAAACTGTTTTTT

clone size: NA
J gene: TRBJ1-4
V gene: TRBV5-4
D gene: NA
CDR3 protein: CASSLADWRGIQVNEKLFF
CDR3 DNA: TGTGCCAGCAGCTTGGCCGACTGGAGGGGAATTCAGGTTAATGAAAAACTGTTTTTT

clone size: NA
J gene: TRBJ2-2
V gene: TRBV18
D gene: TRBD2
CDR3 protein: CASSLLAGTANTGELFF
CDR3 DNA: TGTGCCAGCTCACTACTAGCGGGAACCGCGAACACCGGGGAGCTGTTTTTT

clone size: NA
J gene: TRBJ2-4
V gene: TRBV9
D gene: TRBD1
CDR3 protein: CASSWTGWIGDIQYF
CDR3 DNA: TGTGCCAGCAGCTGGACAGGGTGGATAGGGGACATTCAGTACTTC

clone size: once
J gene: TRBJ2-2
V gene: TRBV29-1
D gene: TRBD1
CDR3 protein: CSVQVGQGSTNTGELFF
CDR3 DNA: TGCAGCGTCCAAGTAGGACAGGGGAGTACGAACACCGGGGAGCTGTTTTTT

clone size: few
J gene: TRBJ1-4
V gene: TRBV28
D gene: NA
CDR3 protein: CASSRSTVGKLFF
CDR3 DNA: TGTGCCAGCAGTCGTTCGACTGTAGGAAAACTGTTTTTT

clone size: NA
J gene: TRBJ1-2
V gene: TRBV18
D gene: TRBD1
CDR3 protein: CASSLKEIVTGARGYTF
CDR3 DNA: TGTGCCAGCTCACTCAAGGAAATAGTTACAGGGGCCCGGGGCTACACCTTC

clone size: NA
J gene: TRBJ2-6
V gene: TRBV28
D gene: NA
CDR3 protein: CASRAYSGANVLTF
CDR3 DNA: TGTGCCAGCAGAGCGTACTCTGGGGCCAACGTCCTGACTTTC

clone size: NA
J gene: TRBJ1-2
V gene: TRBV7-9
D gene: NA
CDR3 protein: CASTVGGNYGYTF
CDR3 DNA: TGTGCCAGCACCGTAGGGGGAAACTATGGCTACACCTTC

clone size: NA
J gene: TRBJ2-5
V gene: TRBV12-1
D gene: NA
CDR3 protein: CASSFRGETQYF
CDR3 DNA: TGTGCCAGCAGCTTTCGGGGGGAGACCCAGTACTTC

clone size: NA
J gene: TRBJ2-3
V gene: TRBV5-4
D gene: NA
CDR3 protein: CASSLAGTDTQYF
CDR3 DNA: TGTGCCAGCAGCTTGGCCGGCACAGATACGCAGTATTTT

clone size: NA
J gene: TRBJ2-1
V gene: TRBV4-1
D gene: TRBD1
CDR3 protein: CASSQPGTVPRGEQFF
CDR3 DNA: TGCGCCAGCAGCCAACCCGGGACAGTCCCTCGGGGTGAGCAGTTCTTC

clone size: NA
J gene: TRBJ2-5
V gene: TRBV7-9
D gene: TRBD2
CDR3 protein: CASSLDSSGLQETQYF
CDR3 DNA: TGTGCCAGCAGCTTAGATTCTAGCGGACTCCAAGAGACCCAGTACTTC

clone size: NA
J gene: TRBJ2-1
V gene: TRBV30
D gene: TRBD2
CDR3 protein: CAWSKMSSGSVNEQFF
CDR3 DNA: TGTGCCTGGAGTAAAATGTCTAGCGGGAGCGTCAATGAGCAGTTCTTC

clone size: NA
J gene: TRBJ2-2
V gene: TRBV10-3
D gene: TRBD2
CDR3 protein: CAISRRLAELNTGELFF
CDR3 DNA: TGTGCCATCAGCCGAAGACTAGCGGAATTGAACACCGGGGAGCTGTTTTTT

clone size: NA
J gene: TRBJ1-4
V gene: TRBV9
D gene: TRBD1
CDR3 protein: CASSPRQGPNEKLFF
CDR3 DNA: TGTGCCAGCAGCCCAAGACAGGGACCTAATGAAAAACTGTTTTTT

clone size: NA
J gene: TRBJ2-2
V gene: TRBV4-2
D gene: NA
CDR3 protein: CASSQSTNTGELFF
CDR3 DNA: TGTGCCAGCAGCCAATCAACGAACACCGGGGAGCTGTTTTTT

clone size: NA
J gene: TRBJ1-5
V gene: TRBV11-3
D gene: TRBD1
CDR3 protein: CASSARTGGDQPQHF
CDR3 DNA: TGTGCCAGCAGCGCCCGGACAGGGGGAGATCAGCCCCAGCATTTT

clone size: NA
J gene: TRBJ1-2
V gene: TRBV6-5
D gene: NA
CDR3 protein: CASSPGQGNYGYTF
CDR3 DNA: TGTGCCAGCAGTCCCGGGCAGGGGAACTATGGCTACACCTTC

clone size: NA
J gene: TRBJ2-5
V gene: TRBV15
D gene: NA
CDR3 protein: CATREGGRQETQYF
CDR3 DNA: TGTGCCACCAGGGAAGGTGGGCGACAAGAGACCCAGTACTTC

clone size: NA
J gene: TRBJ1-5
V gene: TRBV7-2
D gene: NA
CDR3 protein: CASSSRKGDQPQHF
CDR3 DNA: TGTGCCAGCAGCTCGAGGAAGGGGGATCAGCCCCAGCATTTT

clone size: once
J gene: TRBJ2-7
V gene: TRBV7-2
D gene: NA
CDR3 protein: CASSLGGPRSYEQYF
CDR3 DNA: TGTGCCAGCAGCTTAGGTGGGCCCCGATCCTACGAGCAGTACTTC